The next 29 T cell receptor beta chains were all read from a single sample in a study of CD8+ T cells in alopecia areata. Extracted RNA was reverse transcribed, and the resulting cDNA served as sequencing template. Libraries were prepared by immunoSEQ multiplex PCR; TCRdb keeps only in-frame clonotypes and omits some of them. The sample holds around 250,000 clones, under 80% seen once. This sample comprised CD4+ T cells sorted from blood, obtained at week 0. These receptors originate from a human donor with alopecia areata.

The chain recombines TRBV5-6 with TRBJ1-2; 7 bases agree with TRBD1. The V segment lost 4 bases and the J segment 2 bases; nucleotides outside the gene matches: 2. The CDR3 runs 13 residues. Germline values: CDR1 SGHDT, CDR2 YYEEEE. The CDR3 loop reads CASSPGQNYGYTF. CDR3 coding DNA: TGTGCCAGCAGCCCGGGACAGAACTATGGCTACACCTTC.

The chain couples TRBV4-2 to TRBJ2-3, with D perhaps TRBD1 (5 bases). The CDR3 contains 17 residues. CDR1 LGHNA and CDR2 YNFKEQ come from the germline V gene. V was cut by 4 bases and J by 0 bases, with 17 bases left in between. CDR3 amino acids: CASSPLGRAQSTDTQYF. In nucleotides, the CDR3 is TGTGCCAGCAGCCCCCTGGGGCGTGCCCAGAGCACAGATACGCAGTATTTT.

This clone was found a few times. This chain joins TRBV9 and TRBJ2-4, with a tentative D call TRBD1 (6 bases). CDR3 length: 13 residues. From germline, CDR1 is SGDLS and CDR2 YYNGEE. The V and J ends lost 0 bases and 7 bases respectively, with 8 bases between them. CDR3 residues: CASSVDRENIQYF. CDR3 DNA sequence: TGTGCCAGCAGCGTAGACAGGGAGAACATTCAGTACTTC.

The rearrangement links TRBV5-6 to TRBJ1-2; D perhaps matches TRBD1 (6 bases). CDR1 is SGHDT and CDR2 is YYEEEE in the germline V gene. Deletions cut 4 bases from V and 6 bases from J, with 13 bases between. This CDR3 spans 13 amino acids. The CDR3 DNA reads as TGTGCCAGCAGCCGAACAGGGTTGGATGGCTACACCTTC. Its translation: CASSRTGLDGYTF.

CDR3 in amino acids: CASSLADVIAEQFF. CDR3 nucleotide sequence: TGTGCCAGCAGCTTAGCCGATGTGATCGCTGAGCAGTTCTTC. The chain is built from TRBV7-6 and TRBJ2-1; D is ambiguous. CDR1 is SGHVS, CDR2 FNYEAQ, per germline. CDR3 length equals 14 residues. V was shortened by 0 bases and J by 9 bases, with 12 bases between the two germline ends.

The chain is built from TRBV29-1 and TRBJ2-3; TRBD1 matches at 7 bases. CDR3 length equals 14 residues. Trimming took 2 bases from V and 2 from J; bases not matched to a gene: 4. CDR1 is SQVTM and CDR2 is ANQGSEA in the germline V gene. In DNA form, the CDR3 reads TGCAGCGTTGAAACAGGGGTCAACACAGATACGCAGTATTTT. This encodes CSVETGVNTDTQYF.

The chain combines TRBV10-3 with TRBJ1-2, with D unclear. V dropped 3 bases and J dropped 5 bases, with 10 bases sitting between them. Germline V gene data show CDR1 as ENHRY and CDR2 as SYGVKD. The CDR3 is 13 residues long. The CDR3 here is CAISEDPRYGYTF. For the CDR3, the DNA is TGTGCCATCAGTGAAGATCCGAGGTATGGCTACACCTTC.

This clone was counted between two and nine times. This chain connects TRBV5-1 to TRBJ2-2, with D maybe TRBD1 (5 bases). CDR3 length: 16 residues. V gave up 5 bases and J gave up 0 bases, with 14 bases separating them. Germline V CDR1 and CDR2: SGHRS, YFSETQ. The CDR3 bases are TGCGCCAGCAGACCCCCAAGGGGTGCGAACACCGGGGAGCTGTTTTTT. This encodes CASRPPRGANTGELFF.

This clone came up a few times. The V gene is TRBV7-9, the J gene TRBJ2-5, with D perhaps TRBD2 (6 bases). Looked up from germline, CDR1 is SEHNR and CDR2 is FQNEAQ (reference sequence). The V end was cut by 3 bases, the J end by 5 bases, with 10 bases between. The CDR3 is made up of 13 amino acids. CDR3 DNA sequence: TGTGCCAGCAGCTTCCCGGGGGTTGAGACCCAGTACTTC. This gives the protein CASSFPGVETQYF.

The chain joins TRBV30 to TRBJ2-1; 7 bases agree with TRBD2. Looked up from germline, CDR1 is GTSNPN and CDR2 is SVGIG (reference sequence). With 4 bases clipped from V and 8 bases from J, the junction kept 11 bases outside the gene matches. The CDR3 is 14 residues long. The CDR3 DNA sequence: TGTGCCTGGACCCCCGGGCTAGCGGCCGATGAGCAGTTCTTC. Amino acids: CAWTPGLAADEQFF.

The DNA of the CDR3 is TGCAGCGCACAGGGGAACACTGAAGCTTTCTTT. It encodes CSAQGNTEAFF. The chain employs TRBV29-1 and TRBJ1-1, with D maybe TRBD1 (6 bases). V lost 7 bases and J lost 1, with 7 bases in between. CDR1 SQVTM and CDR2 ANQGSEA come from the germline V gene. This CDR3 is built from 11 residues. The whole variable domain, remainder taken from reference TRBV29-1 and TRBJ1-1, is SAVISQKPSRDICQRGTSLTIQCQVDSQVTMMFWYRQQPGQSLTLIATANQGSEATYESGFVIDKFPISRPNLTFSTLTVSNMSPEDSSIYLCSAQGNTEAFFGQGTRLTVV.

J is TRBJ2-3 and V is TRBV20-1; a possible D gene is TRBD2 (5 bases). CDR1 is DFQATT, CDR2 SNEGSKA, per germline (reference sequence). The CDR3 runs 11 residues. Trimming left V 5 bases short and J 5 bases short, with 8 bases between. The CDR3: CSAPEGDTQYF. For the CDR3, the DNA is TGCAGTGCTCCCGAGGGAGATACGCAGTATTTT.

The chain has TRBV12-1 and TRBJ1-2. TRBV12-1 has pseudogene status. CDR3 length equals 14 residues. In DNA, the CDR3 is TGTGCCAGCAGCTCCCTTTCCCTGGACTATGGCTACACCTTC. Translation: CASSSLSLDYGYTF.

V usage is TRBV7-9 and J usage is TRBJ2-2; the D is unclear. Germline assignment: CDR1 SEHNR and CDR2 FQNEAQ (reference sequence). The CDR3 is 14 residues long. V gave up 4 bases and J gave up 5 bases, with 11 bases separating them. CDR3 DNA sequence: TGTGCCAGCAGCTCACAAATAGGGACCGGGGAGCTGTTTTTT. It translates to CASSSQIGTGELFF.

The chain is built from TRBV30 and TRBJ2-7; D is perhaps TRBD2 (6 bases). The length of the CDR3 is 13 residues. V was shortened by 2 bases and J by 3 bases, with 11 bases between the two germline ends. Germline lookup yields CDR1 GTSNPN and CDR2 SVGIG (reference sequence). The CDR3 is CAWSTGDRYEQYF. The CDR3, as DNA: TGTGCCTGGAGTACGGGGGATCGCTACGAGCAGTACTTC.

In this sample, this clone turned up a few times. V is TRBV29-1 and J is TRBJ2-7, with TRBD1 as a possible D gene (6 bases). The V end lost 6 bases, the J end lost 2 bases, and 8 bases lay between the germline ends. The germline V gene encodes CDR1 SQVTM and CDR2 ANQGSEA. The CDR3 totals 11 residues. CDR3 nucleotides: TGCAGCGTCTGGGACACCTACGAGCAGTACTTC. Translation gives CSVWDTYEQYF.

This clone was seen more than once but under ten times. V gene TRBV29-1 combines with J gene TRBJ2-2, with D tentatively TRBD1 (7 bases). This CDR3 is 13 amino acids long. V lost 4 bases to trimming and J lost 7 bases, with 13 bases between them. In germline, CDR1 is SQVTM, CDR2 ANQGSEA. CDR3: CSVARGANGELFF. In nucleotides, the CDR3 is TGCAGCGTTGCCAGGGGGGCTAACGGGGAGCTGTTTTTT.

There are a few counts of this clone. CDR3 protein: CATSREKGGENIQYF. CDR3 sequence (DNA): TGTGCCACCAGCAGAGAAAAAGGAGGCGAAAACATTCAGTACTTC. The V gene is TRBV15, the J gene TRBJ2-4, with D maybe TRBD2 (5 bases). Germline lookup yields CDR1 LNHNV and CDR2 YYDKDF (reference sequence). The CDR3 runs to 15 residues. V lost 0 bases and J lost 5, with 11 bases in between.

This clone turned up a few times. V is TRBV5-4 and J is TRBJ2-1; TRBD1 matches 9 bases. Germline V gene sequence: CDR1 SGHNT, CDR2 YYREEE (reference sequence). The J segment lost 3 bases and the V segment lost 1 base, leaving 2 bases of the junction unmatched. This CDR3 has 15 residues. The CDR3 sequence: CASSLLDRGYNEQFF. The CDR3 nucleotides read TGTGCCAGCAGCTTGTTGGACAGGGGCTACAATGAGCAGTTCTTC. The variable domain in full, with the rest retrieved from reference TRBV5-4 and TRBJ2-1, is ETGVTQSPTHLIKTRGQQVTLRCSSQSGHNTVSWYQQALGQGPQFIFQYYREEENGRGNFPPRFSGLQFPNYSSELNVNALELDDSALYLCASSLLDRGYNEQFFGPGTRLTVL.

The V call is TRBV10-3, the J call TRBJ2-7, with TRBD1 matching 8 bases. In germline, CDR1 is ENHRY, CDR2 SYGVKD. J gave up 4 bases and V 0 bases, and 2 bases lay outside the gene matches. The CDR3 contains 14 residues. In nucleotides, the CDR3 is TGTGCCATCAGTGAGTCGGGACAGGTATACGAGCAGTACTTC. It translates to CAISESGQVYEQYF.

In this sample, this clone turned up a few times. The genes are TRBV5-4 and TRBJ1-1; D is possibly TRBD1 (5 bases). The V end lost 0 bases, the J end lost 7 bases, and 7 bases lay between the germline ends. The CDR3 has 12 amino acids. Looked up from germline, CDR1 is SGHNT and CDR2 is YYREEE (reference sequence). The CDR3 sequence: CASSLADSEAFF. In DNA, the CDR3 is TGTGCCAGCAGCTTGGCCGACAGTGAAGCTTTCTTT. Variable domain in full (rest from reference TRBV5-4 and TRBJ1-1): ETGVTQSPTHLIKTRGQQVTLRCSSQSGHNTVSWYQQALGQGPQFIFQYYREEENGRGNFPPRFSGLQFPNYSSELNVNALELDDSALYLCASSLADSEAFFGQGTRLTVV.

The chain has TRBV11-2 and TRBJ2-5, with 11 bases fitting TRBD2. The V and J ends lost 5 bases and 5 bases, in that order; junction bases with no gene match: 4. Germline V lookup: CDR1 SGHAT, CDR2 FQNNGV. The length of the CDR3 is 14 residues. CDR3 sequence: CASSPTSGVETQYF. The CDR3 coding sequence is TGTGCCAGCAGCCCGACTAGCGGGGTTGAGACCCAGTACTTC.

This clone was seen just once. The rearrangement links TRBV5-1 to TRBJ1-1; D might be TRBD1 (6 bases). This CDR3 region has 13 residues. V lost 3 bases, J lost 4 bases, and 10 bases lay in between. CDR1 is SGHRS, CDR2 YFSETQ, per germline. The CDR3 sequence is CASSWTEGTEAFF. For the CDR3, the DNA is TGCGCCAGCAGCTGGACAGAGGGCACTGAAGCTTTCTTT. Together with reference TRBV5-1 and TRBJ1-1, the CDR3 gives the full variable domain: KAGVTQTPRYLIKTRGQQVTLSCSPISGHRSVSWYQQTPGQGLQFLFEYFSETQRNKGNFPGRFSGRQFSNSRSEMNVSTLELGDSALYLCASSWTEGTEAFFGQGTRLTVV.

The chain has TRBV30 and TRBJ1-6; D gene ambiguous. The CDR3 has 15 residues. Germline loops: CDR1 GTSNPN, CDR2 SVGIG (reference sequence). Between the trimmed V and J ends, which lost 2 bases and 0 bases, there was a span of 8 bases. In DNA, the CDR3 is TGTGCCTGGAGTATTTTGGGCTCCTATAATTCACCCCTCCACTTT. Protein sequence: CAWSILGSYNSPLHF.

Note on this clone: The same CDR3 is also encoded by other DNA sequences in this sample. The rearrangement links TRBV18 to TRBJ2-1; the match to TRBD2 covers 7 bases. This CDR3 has 15 residues. J gave up 3 bases and V 1 base, and 3 bases lay outside the gene matches. From germline, CDR1 is KGHSH and CDR2 LQKENI. The chain's CDR3 is CASSPLAGSYNEQFF. The CDR3, as DNA: TGTGCCAGCTCACCACTAGCGGGTAGCTACAATGAGCAGTTCTTC.

The chain has TRBV5-6 and TRBJ1-2; D is perhaps TRBD1 (6 bases). Trimming stripped 6 bases from V and 6 bases from J, with 15 bases between. The CDR3 length is 13 residues. Per germline, CDR1 SGHDT and CDR2 YYEEEE. The CDR3 here is CASTTDRGHGYTF. For the CDR3, the DNA is TGTGCCAGCACCACCGACCGGGGGCATGGCTACACCTTC. Using reference TRBV5-6 and TRBJ1-2 for the parts outside the CDR3, the full variable domain is DAGVTQSPTHLIKTRGQQVTLRCSPKSGHDTVSWYQQALGQGPQFIFQYYEEEERQRGNFPDRFSGHQFPNYSSELNVNALLLGDSALYLCASTTDRGHGYTFGSGTRLTVV.

V and J are TRBV6-1 and TRBJ1-2; no definite D call. V lost 1 base and J lost 2, with 2 bases in between. CDR1 MNHNS and CDR2 SASEGT come from the germline V gene. This CDR3 spans 12 amino acids. DNA for the CDR3: TGTGCCAGCAGTGAAGTGAACTATGGCTACACCTTC. Translating gives CASSEVNYGYTF.

This clone was counted between two and nine times. The V call is TRBV6-1, the J call TRBJ1-6, with unresolved D. The CDR3 sequence is 11 residues long. The V gene lost 3 bases and the J gene lost 10 bases, with 4 bases spanning the gap. The germline gives CDR1 MNHNS, CDR2 SASEGT. CDR3 sequence: CASSDASPLHF. CDR3 coding DNA: TGTGCCAGCAGTGATGCCTCACCCCTCCACTTT.

This clone was seen more than once but under ten times. The J gene is TRBJ2-1, the V gene TRBV29-1; 11 nucleotides align to TRBD1. The CDR3 consists of 14 residues. V shed 6 bases, J shed 6 bases, and the junction held 7 bases outside the gene matches. Germline CDR1 is SQVTM and CDR2 is ANQGSEA. CDR3 loop: CSVGRDRGFNEQFF. CDR3 in DNA: TGCAGCGTGGGCCGGGACAGGGGGTTCAATGAGCAGTTCTTC.